This T cell receptor (beta chain) originates from a study of regulatory T cells in long-lasting Graves disease. Study observations and caveats: Persistent disease samples used TRBV28, TRBJ1-2 and TRBJ2-5 preferentially.

Regarding time point: newly diagnosed GD, antithyroid drugs for less than 3 months. PBMC-derived RNA was used for the TCR library. Through Arm-PCR of CDR3 regions and iRepertoire HTBI primers, TCR beta libraries were built. The authors' processing: In the combined samples, approximately 64 TRBV and 14 to 15 TRBJ segments were identified. MiXCR was run by TCRdb on the multiplex PCR reads, yielding one entry per CDR3 protein. The V and J calls were not made by the authors but by TCRdb's processing. This repertoire shows approximately 270,000 distinct CDR3 sequences, approximately 18% found once; its top ten account for less than 15%. The CDR3 is made up of 13 amino acids. CDR1 SQVTM and CDR2 ANQGSEA come from the germline V gene. The V gene end was trimmed by 7 bases and the J gene end by 0 bases; junction bases not matched to a gene: 2. This clonotype was detected ten times or more. Its antigen is as yet unknown.

These data are also associated with another study on T cells in Graves' hyperthyroidism and ophthalmopathy. From that report: First-round RT-PCR targeting the TCR CDR3 was performed with the HTBI primer set.

Sequencing used peripheral blood mononuclear cells (PBMCs), obtained at new diagnosis, from a patient treated with antithyroid drugs. This sequence joins TRBV29-1 and TRBJ1-1, with TRBD1 matching over 10 bases. The receptor comes from a woman in her twenties or thirties with Graves disease. In nucleotides, the CDR3 is TGCAGCGGGGACAGGGGATTGAACACTGAAGCTTTCTTT. Protein product: CSGDRGLNTEAFF.